A selection of T cell receptor beta chains follows, all from one sample in a study of T cells after yellow fever vaccination. TCRdb ran MiXCR on the 5' RACE reads and lists one entry per CDR3 protein. The sample includes around 340,000 distinct CDR3 sequences, approximately 9% of them seen just once. Sample: PBMCs, taken on the day of the first yellow fever vaccination. These receptor sequences come from a young man who received the YFV17D yellow fever vaccine. Both conserved end residues are part of each CDR3. Each record gives: J gene, V gene, CDR3 protein.

>TRBJ1-2|TRBV5-6
CASHWTGGAGYTF
>TRBJ2-3|TRBV20-1
CSARGIYEYSTDTQYF
>TRBJ2-1|TRBV7-2
CASSSILRFF
>TRBJ2-5|TRBV12-3/TRBV12-4
CATSGEGETQYF
>TRBJ2-3|TRBV20-1
CSVEYGGSFTDTQYF
>TRBJ1-2|TRBV12-3/TRBV12-4
CASSFPTAPGGYGYTF
>TRBJ2-3|TRBV10-3
CAISLSGTDTQYF
>TRBJ1-6|TRBV5-4
CASSLVGEGNSPLHF
>TRBJ1-4|TRBV7-8
CASSLWDREVEKLFF
>TRBJ1-1|TRBV5-1
CASSFHRMDRLNTEAFF
>TRBJ1-2|TRBV10-3
CASAGTGDFGYTF